This T cell receptor beta chain is drawn from a study of CXCR3-negative and CXCR3-positive naive CD8 T cells. Study-wide points: When CXCR3-positive naive cells were set against CXCR3-negative naive cells, the former had more hydrophobic TRB CDR3s.

5' RACE with UMI labels generated the TRB cDNA libraries. TCRdb reprocessed the 5' RACE reads, keeping one entry per CDR3 protein, no DNA. The sample table includes about 140,000 distinct CDR3 sequences. As concerns this clonotype: Its antigen is as yet unknown.

The CDR3 has 15 amino acids. Germline V gives CDR1 MDHEN, CDR2 SYDVKM. The chain couples TRBV28 to TRBJ2-6. The sequenced sample consisted of naive CXCR3+ CD8+ T cells from blood. Subset reported: CD45RO-CCR7+CD27+CD95- naive CD8+ T cells expressing CXCR3 (TNR3+). This receptor was identified in a human donor in good health. Some clones in this sample may be carry-over from other donors' samples. The CDR3 sequence is CASSHGLSGANVLTF.